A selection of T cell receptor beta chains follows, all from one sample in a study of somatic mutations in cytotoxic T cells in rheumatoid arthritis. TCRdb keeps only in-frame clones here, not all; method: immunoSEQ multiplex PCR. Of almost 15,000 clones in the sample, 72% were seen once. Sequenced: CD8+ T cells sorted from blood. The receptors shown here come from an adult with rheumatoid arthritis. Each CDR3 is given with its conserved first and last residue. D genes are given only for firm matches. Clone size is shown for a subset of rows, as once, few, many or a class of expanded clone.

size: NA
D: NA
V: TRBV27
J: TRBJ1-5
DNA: TGTGCCAGCAGTTTATACGGGGCAAGCAATCAGCCCCAGCATTTT
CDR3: CASSLYGASNQPQHF

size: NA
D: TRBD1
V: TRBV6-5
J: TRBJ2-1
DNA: TGTGCCAGCAGTTTTGGGACAGAGGGCTCCTACAATGAGCAGTTCTTC
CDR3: CASSFGTEGSYNEQFF

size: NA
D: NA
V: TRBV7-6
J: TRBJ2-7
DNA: TGTGCCAGCAGCTTAAAACCCGGGCCTGACGAGCAGTACTTC
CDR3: CASSLKPGPDEQYF

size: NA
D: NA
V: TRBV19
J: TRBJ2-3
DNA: TGTGCCGCAGCCCCCCGGGGGCAATCTTCAGATACGCAGTATTTT
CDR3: CAAAPRGQSSDTQYF

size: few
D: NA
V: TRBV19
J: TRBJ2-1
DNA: TGTGCCAGTAGTATAGGAGGCAGTGGTGAGCAGTTCTTC
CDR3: CASSIGGSGEQFF

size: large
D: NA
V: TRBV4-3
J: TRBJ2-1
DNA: TGCGCCAGCAGTCCCTTTAGTGGGACTTACAACAATGAGCAGTTCTTC
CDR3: CASSPFSGTYNNEQFF

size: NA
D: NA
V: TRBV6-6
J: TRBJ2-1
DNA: TGTGCCAGCAGTAAGATAAGACTAGTATCCTCCAATGAGCAGTTCTTC
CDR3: CASSKIRLVSSNEQFF

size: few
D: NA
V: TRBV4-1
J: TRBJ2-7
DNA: TGCGCCAGCAGCCTTGGCGGTGGGGACGAGCAGTACTTC
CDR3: CASSLGGGDEQYF

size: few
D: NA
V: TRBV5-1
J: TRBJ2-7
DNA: TGCGCCAGCAGCTTGGGCCAGGGTGGCTACGAGCAGTACTTC
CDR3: CASSLGQGGYEQYF

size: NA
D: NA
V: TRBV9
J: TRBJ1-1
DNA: TGTGCCAGCAGCGTAGATGCGGAACGATGGAATGAAGCTTTCTTT
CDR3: CASSVDAERWNEAFF

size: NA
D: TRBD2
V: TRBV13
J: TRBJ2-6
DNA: TGTGCCAGCAGCACCTCTAGCGGGGATGAGGTAGCGGGCTCTGGGGCCAACGTCCTGACTTTC
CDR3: CASSTSSGDEVAGSGANVLTF

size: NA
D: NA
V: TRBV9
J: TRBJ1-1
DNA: TGTGCCAGCAGCGGAGGGGGGTACGCTGAAGCTTTCTTT
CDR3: CASSGGGYAEAFF

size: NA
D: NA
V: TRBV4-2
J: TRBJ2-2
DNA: TGTGCCAGCAGCCAAGATGAGAGCGCGGCCGGGGAGCTGTTTTTT
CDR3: CASSQDESAAGELFF

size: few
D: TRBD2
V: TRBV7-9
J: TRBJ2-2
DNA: TGTGCCAGCAGCTTCCTTAGCGGGGGTACCACCGGGGAGCTGTTTTTT
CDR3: CASSFLSGGTTGELFF

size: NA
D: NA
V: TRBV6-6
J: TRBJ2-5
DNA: TGTGCCAGCACCGACGTCGGGACCCAGTACTTC
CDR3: CASTDVGTQYF

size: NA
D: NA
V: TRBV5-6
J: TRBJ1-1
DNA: TGTGCCAGCAGCTTAGGAGGGAACACTGAAGCTTTCTTT
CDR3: CASSLGGNTEAFF

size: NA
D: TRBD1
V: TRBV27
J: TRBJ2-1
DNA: TGTGCCAGCAGTCCCGACAGGGGAAACAATGAGCAGTTCTTC
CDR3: CASSPDRGNNEQFF

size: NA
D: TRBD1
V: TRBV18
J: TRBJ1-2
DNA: TGTGCCAGCTCTCCCGGGACAGATTATGGCTACACCTTC
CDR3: CASSPGTDYGYTF

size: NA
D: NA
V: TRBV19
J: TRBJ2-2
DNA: TGTGCCAGTAGTATGGGCAGGTCAACCGGGGAGCTGTTTTTT
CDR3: CASSMGRSTGELFF

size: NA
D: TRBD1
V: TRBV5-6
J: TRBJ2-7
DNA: TGTGCCAGCAGCCCCGGGACAGCGTACGAGCAGTACTTC
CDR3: CASSPGTAYEQYF

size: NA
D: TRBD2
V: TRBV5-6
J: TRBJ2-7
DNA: TGTGCCAGCAGCTTGCGGGCCGGACTAGTCAGTCCCGACTTC
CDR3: CASSLRAGLVSPDF

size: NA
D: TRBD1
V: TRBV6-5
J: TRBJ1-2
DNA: TGTGCCAGCAGTCCTCCGGGACAGGGGTATTATGGCTACACCTTC
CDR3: CASSPPGQGYYGYTF

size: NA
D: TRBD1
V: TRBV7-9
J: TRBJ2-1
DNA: TGTGCCAGCGGACAGGTGATGATCAATGAGCAGTTCTTC
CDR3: CASGQVMINEQFF

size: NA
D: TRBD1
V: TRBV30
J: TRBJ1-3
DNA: TGTGCCTGGAGTACCGGGACAGGGGACACCATATATTTT
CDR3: CAWSTGTGDTIYF

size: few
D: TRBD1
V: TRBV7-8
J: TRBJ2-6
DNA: TGTGCCAGCAGCCCCTCGACAGGGGGCTTCTATGGGGCCAACGTCCTGACTTTC
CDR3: CASSPSTGGFYGANVLTF

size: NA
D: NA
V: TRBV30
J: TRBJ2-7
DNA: TGTGCCTGGAGTGGGGACCCATATTACGAGCAGTACTTC
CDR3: CAWSGDPYYEQYF

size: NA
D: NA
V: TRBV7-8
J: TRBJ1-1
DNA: TGTGCCAGCAGCTCTCCTTACACTGAAGCTTTCTTT
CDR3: CASSSPYTEAFF

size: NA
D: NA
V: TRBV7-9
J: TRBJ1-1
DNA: TGTGCCAGCAGCTTAGGAGGGGCTGAAGCTTTCTTT
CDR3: CASSLGGAEAFF

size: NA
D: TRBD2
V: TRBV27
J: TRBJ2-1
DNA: TGTGCCAGCAGTTTATCGAGGGCAGGGAGGGGCAATGAGCAGTTCTTC
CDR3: CASSLSRAGRGNEQFF

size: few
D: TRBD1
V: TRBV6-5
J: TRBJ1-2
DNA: TGTGCCAGCAGTTACTCCGACAGGGGAGGCTACACCTTC
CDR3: CASSYSDRGGYTF

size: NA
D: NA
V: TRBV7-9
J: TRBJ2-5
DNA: TGTGCCAGCAGCAGCAGGGGAAAGGGTTTAGAGACCCAGTACTTC
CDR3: CASSSRGKGLETQYF

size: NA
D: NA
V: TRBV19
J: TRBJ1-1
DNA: TGTGCCAGTAGTATAATGGGGACATCCATGGAAGCTTTCTTT
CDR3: CASSIMGTSMEAFF

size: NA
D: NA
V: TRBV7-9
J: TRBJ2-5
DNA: TGTGCCAGCAGCTTAGCTACCGTAGAGACCCAGTACTTC
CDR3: CASSLATVETQYF

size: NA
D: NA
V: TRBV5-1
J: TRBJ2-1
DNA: TGCGCCAGCAGCTTGGCCCAGACCATCTCCTACAATGAGCAGTTCTTC
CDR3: CASSLAQTISYNEQFF

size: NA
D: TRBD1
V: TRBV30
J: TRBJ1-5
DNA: TGTGCCTGGAGTGTAAATGACAGGGAAATACAGCCCCAGCATTTT
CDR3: CAWSVNDREIQPQHF

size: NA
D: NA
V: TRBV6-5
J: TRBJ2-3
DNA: TGTGCCAGCAGCCCTGCGGGATTTAGCACAGATACGCAGTATTTT
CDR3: CASSPAGFSTDTQYF

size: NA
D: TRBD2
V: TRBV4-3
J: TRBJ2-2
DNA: TGCGCCAGCAGCCTTAGCGGGGGCCTGAACACCGGGGAGCTGTTTTTT
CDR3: CASSLSGGLNTGELFF

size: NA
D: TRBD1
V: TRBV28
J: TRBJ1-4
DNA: TGTGCCAGCAGTTTCGACAGGGAATGGGCTAGAGCTAATGAAAAACTGTTTTTT
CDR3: CASSFDREWARANEKLFF

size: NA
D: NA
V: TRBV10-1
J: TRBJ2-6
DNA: TGCGCCAGCATAGGGGTGGGGAAGTCTGGGGCCAACGTCCTGACTTTC
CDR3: CASIGVGKSGANVLTF

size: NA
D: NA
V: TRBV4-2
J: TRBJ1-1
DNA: TGTGCCAGCAGCCAAGACCTCGGGATCGAAGCTTTCTTT
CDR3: CASSQDLGIEAFF

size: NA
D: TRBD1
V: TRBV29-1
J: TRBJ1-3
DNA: TGCAGCGCCCTTGGTGACAGGGATAGACCTCTCTCTGGAAACACCATATATTTT
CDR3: CSALGDRDRPLSGNTIYF

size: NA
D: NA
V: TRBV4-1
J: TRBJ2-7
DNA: TGCGCCAGCAGCCAAGATCCCACCCAGTACGAGCAGTACTTC
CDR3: CASSQDPTQYEQYF

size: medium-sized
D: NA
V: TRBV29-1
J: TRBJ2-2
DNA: TGCAGCGGGGTGGTGGACACCGGGGAGCTGTTTTTT
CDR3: CSGVVDTGELFF

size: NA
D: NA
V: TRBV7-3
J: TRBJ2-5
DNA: TGTGCCAGCAGCTCCAATGGTATAGGGGGGGAGACCCAGTACTTC
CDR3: CASSSNGIGGETQYF

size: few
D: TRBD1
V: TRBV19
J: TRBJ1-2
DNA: TGTGCCAGCTCAGGACAGGGGGTCGCGAGCTACACCTTC
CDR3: CASSGQGVASYTF

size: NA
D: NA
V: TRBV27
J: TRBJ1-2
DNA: TGTGCCAGCAGTCCAAAGGGGGACTATGGCTACACCTTC
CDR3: CASSPKGDYGYTF

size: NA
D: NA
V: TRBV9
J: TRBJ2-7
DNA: TGTGCCAGCAGCGGGGACAACTCCTACGAGCAGTACTTC
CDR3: CASSGDNSYEQYF

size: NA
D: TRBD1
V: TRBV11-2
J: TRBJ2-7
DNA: TGTGCCAGCAGCTTGGGCCAGGGGGCCCACGAGCAGTACTTC
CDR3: CASSLGQGAHEQYF

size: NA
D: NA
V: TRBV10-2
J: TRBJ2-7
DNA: TGCGCCAGCAGTGAAGGGGGGGCGCGGTACGAGCAGTACTTC
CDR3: CASSEGGARYEQYF

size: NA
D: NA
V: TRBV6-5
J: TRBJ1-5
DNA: TGTGCCAGCAGGCCCCCGGGGGGGCAGCCCCAGCATTTT
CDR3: CASRPPGGQPQHF

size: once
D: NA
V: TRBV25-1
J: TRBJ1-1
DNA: TGTGCCAGCAGTTCGGGTAATACTGAAGCTTTCTTT
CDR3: CASSSGNTEAFF

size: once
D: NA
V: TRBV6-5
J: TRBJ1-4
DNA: TGTGCCAGCAGTTACCGTAAAGAACCTAATGAAAAACTGTTTTTT
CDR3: CASSYRKEPNEKLFF

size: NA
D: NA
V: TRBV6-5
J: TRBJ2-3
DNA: TGTGCCAGCAGTTACTCGGGACTGGTGGATACGCAGTATTTT
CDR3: CASSYSGLVDTQYF

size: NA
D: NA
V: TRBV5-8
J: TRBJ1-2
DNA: TGTGCCAGCAGCTCAGGGGTGGATAACTATGGCTACACCTTC
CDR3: CASSSGVDNYGYTF

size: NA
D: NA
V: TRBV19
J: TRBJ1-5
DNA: TGTGCCAGTAGTGAAAGGGGCTTCAATCAGCCCCAGCATTTT
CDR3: CASSERGFNQPQHF

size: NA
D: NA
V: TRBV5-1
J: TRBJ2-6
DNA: TGCGCCAGCAGCCACAGCTACTCTGGGGCCAACGTCCTGACTTTC
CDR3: CASSHSYSGANVLTF

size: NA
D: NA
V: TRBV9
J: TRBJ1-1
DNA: TGTGCCAGCAGCGTAGGAGGGGACACTGAAGCTTTCTTT
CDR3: CASSVGGDTEAFF

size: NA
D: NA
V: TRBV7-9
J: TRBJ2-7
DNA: TGTGCCAGCAGCTTATCTCTCCTACGGGAGCAGTACTTC
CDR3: CASSLSLLREQYF

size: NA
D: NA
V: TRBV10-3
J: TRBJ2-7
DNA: TGTGCCATCAGTGAGAGGGACGGGGAATCCTACGAGCAGTACTTC
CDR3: CAISERDGESYEQYF